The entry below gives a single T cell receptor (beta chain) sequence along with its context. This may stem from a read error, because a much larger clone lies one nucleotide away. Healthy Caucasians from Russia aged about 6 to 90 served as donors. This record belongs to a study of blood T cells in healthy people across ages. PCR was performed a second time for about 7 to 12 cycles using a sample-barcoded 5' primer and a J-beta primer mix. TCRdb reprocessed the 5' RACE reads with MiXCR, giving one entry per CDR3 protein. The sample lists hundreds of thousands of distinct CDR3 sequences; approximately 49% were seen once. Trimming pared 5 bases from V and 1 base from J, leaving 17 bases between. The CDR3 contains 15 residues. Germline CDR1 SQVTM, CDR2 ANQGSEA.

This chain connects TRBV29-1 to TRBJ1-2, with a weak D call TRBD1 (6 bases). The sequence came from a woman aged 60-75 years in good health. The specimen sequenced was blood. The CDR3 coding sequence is TGCAGCGTTTACCGTGCAGGGGCCTTTAACTATGGCTACACCTTC. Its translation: CSVYRAGAFNYGYTF.